Listed below are T cell receptor beta chains from one sample, sequenced in a study of blood T cell repertoires in COVID-19. Sequenced by immunoSEQ multiplex PCR; TCRdb stores in-frame clones only, minus some. The sample shows about 200,000 clones, roughly four fifths of them seen only once. The sequenced sample consisted of PBMCs or T cells enriched from blood (not recorded which). The receptors were gathered from a man in his forties who had recovered from COVID-19. The CDR3 runs from the conserved cysteine through the conserved F or W. D genes are given only for firm matches. Some rows mark clone size as missing; the rest say once, few, many or name a class of expanded clone.

J	D	size	V	DNA	CDR3
TRBJ1-1	.	.	TRBV3-1/TRBV3-2	TGTGCCAGCAGCCAATATTCGCGGGGGAACACTGAAGCTTTCTTT	CASSQYSRGNTEAFF
TRBJ2-7	TRBD2	many	TRBV4-2	TGTGCCAGCAGCCAAGAACTGGGCGGGGGGGACTACGAGCAGTACTTC	CASSQELGGGDYEQYF
TRBJ2-1	.	.	TRBV5-5	TGTGCCAGCAGCCCCCCCATGGCCGATGAGCAGTTCTTC	CASSPPMADEQFF
TRBJ2-7	TRBD1	.	TRBV27	TGTGCCAGCAGATCTCCGGGACAGGGTTACGAGCAGTACTTC	CASRSPGQGYEQYF
TRBJ2-2	.	.	TRBV29-1	TGCAGCGCTGAAAGAGGGGGAGAGCTGTTTTTT	CSAERGGELFF
TRBJ2-1	.	.	TRBV9	TGTGCCAGCAGCGTAGAGGGCAGGGGCTCCTACAATGAGCAGTTCTTC	CASSVEGRGSYNEQFF
TRBJ2-1	TRBD1	.	TRBV28	TGTGCCAGTGGGACAGGGGGCGTGGGACCAAGCTACAATGAGCAGTTCTTC	CASGTGGVGPSYNEQFF
TRBJ1-1	.	few	TRBV4-1	TGCGCCAGCAGCCGAACTGGGGACATGAACACTGAAGCTTTCTTT	CASSRTGDMNTEAFF
TRBJ2-1	.	.	TRBV7-8	TGTGCCAGCAGCCCCCCGAGGCGCCAGGGCATCCACAATGAGCAGTTCTTC	CASSPPRRQGIHNEQFF
TRBJ2-7	TRBD1	once	TRBV2	TGTGCCAGCAGGAAGCCGGACAGGGGCTTCTACGAGCAGTACTTC	CASRKPDRGFYEQYF
TRBJ2-1	TRBD1	.	TRBV7-8	TGTGCCAGCAGCTTAGCGGGGACAGTCACCTACAATGAGCAGTTCTTC	CASSLAGTVTYNEQFF
TRBJ1-6	TRBD1	.	TRBV15	TGTGCCACCAGCAGACGAACAGGGGGCTGGGATAATTCACCCCTCCACTTT	CATSRRTGGWDNSPLHF
TRBJ2-2	.	once	TRBV3-1/TRBV3-2	TGTGCCAGCAGGGCCGATCTGGGGGGCACCGGGGAGCTGTTTTTT	CASRADLGGTGELFF
TRBJ1-4	.	.	TRBV5-1	TGCGCCAGCAGCTTTTCGCCGACAGCCTTTAATGAAAAACTGTTTTTT	CASSFSPTAFNEKLFF
TRBJ1-6	.	.	TRBV6-4	TGTGCCAGCAGGGCTGAGGGTAATTCACCCCTCCACTTT	CASRAEGNSPLHF
TRBJ1-1	TRBD1	.	TRBV5-6	TGTGCCAGCTCCTTTTTGGGGTTCAGGGGGTTAGGCACTGAAGCTTTCTTT	CASSFLGFRGLGTEAFF
TRBJ2-2	.	.	TRBV6-1	TGTGCCAGCAGTGAACAGGGTCTCACCGGGGAGCTGTTTTTT	CASSEQGLTGELFF
TRBJ2-1	TRBD2	.	TRBV11-2	TGTGCCAGCCACAGCTTACGGACTAGCGGGGGTTTCTCCTACAATGAGCAGTTCTTC	CASHSLRTSGGFSYNEQFF